This entry features one T cell receptor (beta chain) sequence. The data originate from a study of T cell repertoires in ileal Crohn's disease. Only in-frame clones appear in the TCRdb table, and some are missing; sequencing was by immunoSEQ multiplex PCR. The sample includes roughly 7,100 clones, 60% to 75% seen only once; the top ten take roughly 18%. The TCR sequence derives from an adult with Crohn's disease. The specimen sequenced was ileal tissue.

CDR3: CASSPPTTGSRLETQYF. CDR3 nucleotides: TGTGCCAGCTCACCGCCGACGACAGGGTCCCGATTAGAGACCCAGTACTTC. J is TRBJ2-5 and V is TRBV18; 7 positions match TRBD1. Per germline, CDR1 KGHSH and CDR2 LQKENI. The V gene end was trimmed by 3 bases and the J gene end by 4 bases; junction bases not matched to a gene: 14. The CDR3 runs to 17 residues.